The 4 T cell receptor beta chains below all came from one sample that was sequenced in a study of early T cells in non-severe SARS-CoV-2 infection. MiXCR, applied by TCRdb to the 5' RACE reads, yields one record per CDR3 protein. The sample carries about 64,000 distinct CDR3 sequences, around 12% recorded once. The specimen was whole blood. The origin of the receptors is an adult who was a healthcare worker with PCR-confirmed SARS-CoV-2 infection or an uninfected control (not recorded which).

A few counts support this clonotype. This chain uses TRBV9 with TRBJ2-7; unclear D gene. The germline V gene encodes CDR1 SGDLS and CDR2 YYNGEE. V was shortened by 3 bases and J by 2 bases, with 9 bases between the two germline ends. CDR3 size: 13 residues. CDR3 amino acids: CASSEDVAYEQYF. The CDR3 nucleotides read TGTGCCAGCAGCGAAGACGTAGCCTACGAGCAGTACTTC.

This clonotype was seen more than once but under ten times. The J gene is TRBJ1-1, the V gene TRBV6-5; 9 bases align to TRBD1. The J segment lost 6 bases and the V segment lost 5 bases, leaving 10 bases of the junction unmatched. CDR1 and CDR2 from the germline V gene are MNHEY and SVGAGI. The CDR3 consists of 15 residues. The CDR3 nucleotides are TGTGCCAGCAGTCTACACAGGGGGCGCGCCCCTGAAGCTTTCTTT. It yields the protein CASSLHRGRAPEAFF.

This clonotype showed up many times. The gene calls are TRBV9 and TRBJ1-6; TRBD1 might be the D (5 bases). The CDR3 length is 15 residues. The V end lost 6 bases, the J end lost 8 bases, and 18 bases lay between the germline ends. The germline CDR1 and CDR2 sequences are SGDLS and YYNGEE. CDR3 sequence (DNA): TGTGCCAGCACCCCCTTCGGTGACAGATATTCACCCCTCCACTTT. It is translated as CASTPFGDRYSPLHF.

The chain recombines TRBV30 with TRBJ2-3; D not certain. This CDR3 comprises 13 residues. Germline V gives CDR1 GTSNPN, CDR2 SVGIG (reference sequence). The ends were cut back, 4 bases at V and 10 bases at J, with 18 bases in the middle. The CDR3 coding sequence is TGTGCCTGGAATTCGGGCTCGTCGTACGCGCAGTATTTT. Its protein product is CAWNSGSSYAQYF.